This is a list of T cell receptor beta chains from one sample in a study of regulatory T cells in long-lasting Graves disease. In TCRdb, the multiplex PCR reads were re-called with MiXCR into one record per CDR3 protein. In the table there are a few hundred thousand distinct CDR3 sequences, about 12% of which are singletons. These records were also assigned to another study, of T cells in Graves' hyperthyroidism and ophthalmopathy.

The specimen comprised peripheral blood mononuclear cells (PBMCs), sampled at new diagnosis, from a patient treated with antithyroid drugs. The origin of the receptors is a young woman with Graves disease. CDR3s include the opening cysteine and the closing phenylalanine or tryptophan. D genes are given only for firm matches. For some rows the clone size is stated as once, few or many, or as a class when expanded; others skip it.

D	size	J	V	CDR3	DNA
NA	many	TRBJ2-3	TRBV29-1	CSVDAGNTDTQYF	TGCAGCGTTGATGCCGGGAACACAGATACGCAGTATTTT
TRBD2	NA	TRBJ2-7	TRBV6-1	CASRTSGAYEQYF	TGTGCCAGCAGGACTAGCGGGGCATACGAGCAGTACTTC
NA	many	TRBJ2-2	TRBV5-6	CASSLDVLGTVSSTGELFF	TGTGCCAGCAGCTTGGATGTTTTGGGAACAGTGTCGAGCACCGGGGAGCTGTTTTTT
NA	NA	TRBJ1-2	TRBV12-3/TRBV12-4	CASSQRAGSYANYGYTF	TGTGCCAGCAGTCAGCGGGCAGGCTCTTATGCCAACTATGGCTACACCTTC
TRBD1	many	TRBJ2-3	TRBV10-3	CAVQRSTGVADTQYF	TGTGCCGTTCAACGCTCGACAGGGGTAGCAGATACGCAGTATTTT
NA	many	TRBJ1-5	TRBV12-3/TRBV12-4	CASSFGNSNQPQHF	TGTGCCAGCAGTTTCGGGAACAGCAATCAGCCCCAGCATTTT
TRBD1	many	TRBJ2-1	TRBV19	CASSATGTYNEQFF	TGTGCCAGTAGTGCGACAGGGACCTACAATGAGCAGTTCTTC
TRBD1	NA	TRBJ2-4	TRBV7-9	CASSLQGVTKNIQYF	TGTGCCAGCAGCTTACAGGGGGTAACCAAAAACATTCAGTACTTC
TRBD1	NA	TRBJ1-1	TRBV6-2/TRBV6-3	CATTETGTSGTEAFF	TGTGCCACCACGGAGACAGGGACTTCGGGCACTGAAGCTTTCTTT
NA	many	TRBJ2-1	TRBV7-7	CASSPRASRNEQFF	TGTGCTAGCAGCCCCCGCGCTTCGCGTAATGAGCAGTTCTTC
TRBD1	few	TRBJ1-2	TRBV6-2/TRBV6-3	CASNDRGSGNYGYTF	TGTGCCAGCAACGACAGGGGGTCCGGTAACTATGGCTACACCTTC
TRBD1	NA	TRBJ2-1	TRBV2	CASYGPGQGFTYNEQFF	TGTGCCAGCTATGGGCCGGGACAGGGGTTTACCTACAATGAGCAGTTCTTC
TRBD2	many	TRBJ2-5	TRBV19	CATAVAGGWVQETQYF	TGTGCCACCGCAGTAGCGGGAGGATGGGTCCAAGAGACCCAGTACTTC
NA	NA	TRBJ1-1	TRBV20-1	CSARDGWDTNTEAFF	TGCAGTGCTAGAGATGGATGGGACACGAACACTGAAGCTTTCTTT
NA	NA	TRBJ1-1	TRBV5-4	CASSAGSGSEAFF	TGTGCCAGCAGCGCCGGGTCGGGGAGTGAAGCTTTCTTT
NA	few	TRBJ2-2	TRBV7-2	CASSLASASGELFF	TGTGCCAGCAGCTTAGCTTCCGCTAGCGGGGAGCTGTTTTTT
TRBD1	NA	TRBJ2-1	TRBV15	CATSRGGGQGVHEQFF	TGTGCCACCAGCAGGGGGGGGGGACAGGGGGTCCATGAGCAGTTCTTC
NA	many	TRBJ1-1	TRBV2	CASMLSGGMNTEAFF	TGTGCCAGCATGTTATCGGGGGGCATGAACACTGAAGCTTTCTTT
TRBD2	few	TRBJ2-5	TRBV29-1	CSVVPGLAGGWGETQYF	TGCAGCGTTGTCCCGGGACTAGCGGGAGGCTGGGGAGAGACCCAGTACTTC
NA	many	TRBJ1-5	TRBV6-1	CASSERENQPQHF	TGTGCCAGCAGTGAAAGGGAAAATCAGCCCCAGCATTTT
TRBD1	many	TRBJ1-1	TRBV5-1	CASSPRQGVNTEAFF	TGCGCCAGCAGCCCTCGACAGGGAGTGAACACTGAAGCTTTCTTT
TRBD2	NA	TRBJ2-7	TRBV19	CASSPWTSGSYEQYF	TGTGCCAGTAGTCCATGGACTAGCGGCTCCTACGAGCAGTACTTC
TRBD2	NA	TRBJ2-1	TRBV5-4	CAIQREYNEQFF	TGTGCCATCCAGCGGGAATACAATGAGCAGTTCTTC
TRBD1	NA	TRBJ1-2	TRBV4-1	CASSQAISTGGYGYTF	TGCGCCAGCAGCCAAGCTATCAGTACAGGGGGATATGGCTACACCTTC
TRBD1	NA	TRBJ1-2	TRBV4-3	CASSRFLPGQDNYGYTF	TGCGCCAGCTCGAGATTCCTACCGGGACAGGATAACTATGGCTACACCTTC
TRBD2	few	TRBJ2-1	TRBV6-1	CASRTSGRSSNEQFF	TGTGCCAGCAGGACTAGCGGGAGGAGTTCGAATGAGCAGTTCTTC
NA	many	TRBJ1-5	TRBV28	CASSVRNQPQHF	TGTGCCAGCAGCGTACGCAATCAGCCCCAGCATTTT
NA	many	TRBJ2-5	TRBV18	CASSPPRAARETQYF	TGTGCCAGCTCACCTCCCAGGGCGGCGCGAGAGACCCAGTACTTC
NA	many	TRBJ1-1	TRBV7-2	CASSLVPISWGRNTEAFF	TGTGCCAGCAGCTTAGTTCCCATAAGTTGGGGGAGGAACACTGAAGCTTTCTTT
NA	many	TRBJ2-1	TRBV3-1	CASSQGFSAFF	TGTGCCAGCAGCCAAGGGTTCTCTGCGTTCTTC
NA	once	TRBJ1-6	TRBV4-1	CASSQVPGRGNSPLHF	TGCGCCAGCAGCCAAGTTCCGGGCAGGGGTAATTCACCCCTCCACTTT
TRBD1	many	TRBJ1-5	TRBV7-2	CASSAQGDSQPQHF	TGTGCCAGCAGCGCCCAGGGGGATAGTCAGCCCCAGCATTTT
TRBD2	few	TRBJ2-1	TRBV10-2	CASSGITSGRDNEQFF	TGCGCCAGCAGTGGAATCACTAGCGGGAGAGATAATGAGCAGTTCTTC
NA	many	TRBJ1-5	TRBV18	CASSPDLNQPQHF	TGTGCCAGCTCACCTGACTTAAATCAGCCCCAGCATTTT
TRBD2	NA	TRBJ2-5	TRBV6-2/TRBV6-3	CASSTPTSGQETQYF	TGTGCCAGCTCCACCCCCACTAGCGGCCAAGAGACCCAGTACTTC
NA	many	TRBJ1-2	TRBV7-6	CASSSPYGYTF	TGTGCCAGCAGCTCTCCCTATGGCTACACCTTC
NA	many	TRBJ2-3	TRBV4-2	CASSQLFDWGSSTDTQYF	TGTGCCAGCAGCCAATTATTCGACTGGGGATCAAGCACAGATACGCAGTATTTT
NA	many	TRBJ2-3	TRBV18	CASSPNPVTSTDTQYF	TGTGCCAGCTCCCCTAACCCGGTAACTAGCACAGATACGCAGTATTTT
NA	NA	TRBJ2-3	TRBV27	CASSLQRAGTDTQYF	TGTGCCAGCAGTTTGCAAAGAGCCGGCACAGATACGCAGTATTTT
TRBD2	many	TRBJ2-1	TRBV6-1	CASSSGLAAYNEQFF	TGTGCCAGCAGTAGCGGACTAGCGGCCTACAATGAGCAGTTCTTC
NA	NA	TRBJ2-7	TRBV20-1	CSAGSDKLSYEQYF	TGCAGTGCTGGATCCGACAAGCTTTCCTACGAGCAGTACTTC
NA	many	TRBJ1-5	TRBV5-5	CASSLAGQRNQPQHF	TGTGCCAGCAGCTTGGCGGGACAACGCAATCAGCCCCAGCATTTT
NA	many	TRBJ2-6	TRBV12-3/TRBV12-4	CASTSRRRTNVLTF	TGTGCCAGCACCTCCCGTCGCCGGACCAACGTCCTGACTTTC
NA	many	TRBJ2-7	TRBV29-1	CSALSYRRPYEQYF	TGCAGCGCGCTATCCTACAGACGACCCTACGAGCAGTACTTC
TRBD2	NA	TRBJ2-2	TRBV6-2/TRBV6-3	CASSILLIAGGNTGELFF	TGTGCCAGCAGTATTCTTTTGATAGCGGGGGGGAACACCGGGGAGCTGTTTTTT
TRBD2	NA	TRBJ2-5	TRBV7-9	CASSLTPHVESGREETQYF	TGTGCCAGCAGCCTCACCCCGCATGTGGAGTCGGGGCGGGAGGAGACCCAGTACTTC
NA	NA	TRBJ2-5	TRBV6-2/TRBV6-3	CAGSRYRGGQETQYF	TGTGCCGGCAGCCGATATCGGGGCGGACAAGAGACCCAGTACTTC
NA	many	TRBJ2-2	TRBV27	CASSLKYGKNTGELFF	TGTGCCAGCAGTTTAAAGTATGGGAAGAACACCGGGGAGCTGTTTTTT
NA	NA	TRBJ1-2	TRBV6-8	CASSLVGSSNYGYTF	TGTGCCAGCAGTCTCGTGGGGTCATCGAACTATGGCTACACCTTC
TRBD2	many	TRBJ2-3	TRBV20-1	CSARALREFTDTQYF	TGCAGTGCTAGAGCTTTGCGGGAGTTCACAGATACGCAGTATTTT